The next 20 T cell receptor beta chains were all read from a single sample in a study of beta chain features in type 1 diabetes. Findings of the study overall: Shortening of TCRB CDR3s, moderate but significant, appeared in all four CD4+ subsets of Type 1 diabetes patients.

What these receptors recognize is not known. Expressed TCRB transcripts got sequenced, as all isolated RNA was reverse transcribed. The method was immunoSEQ multiplex PCR; TCRdb's version includes in-frame clones alone and lacks a portion of them. The data show approximately 600,000 clones, under 15% seen once. Specimen: naive CD4+ T cells from blood. Source of these receptors: a man between 25 and 39 years old with type 1 diabetes.

This clone was counted only a few times. This sequence joins TRBV11-2 and TRBJ1-4, with D tentatively TRBD1 (5 bases). This CDR3 is built from 13 residues. Germline CDR1 SGHAT, CDR2 FQNNGV. Trimming shortened V by 1 base and J by 6 bases, and 6 bases separated the two germline ends. The chain's CDR3 is CASSLVQDEKLFF. CDR3 nucleotides: TGTGCCAGCAGCTTAGTACAGGATGAAAAACTGTTTTTT.

This clone showed up just once. The chain combines TRBV5-4 with TRBJ1-6, with TRBD1 as a possible D gene (5 bases). In germline, CDR1 is SGHNT, CDR2 YYREEE (reference sequence). The CDR3 has 14 amino acids. Trimming removed 0 bases from V and 10 bases from J, with 11 bases in between. The CDR3 sequence: CASSLENWGSPLHF. The CDR3 DNA reads as TGTGCCAGCAGCTTGGAAAACTGGGGGTCACCCCTCCACTTT.

The V and J genes are TRBV5-6 and TRBJ1-5, with TRBD1 as a possible D gene (5 bases). V gave up 3 bases and J gave up 9 bases, with 13 bases separating them. The CDR3 loop spans 13 amino acids. Germline loops: CDR1 SGHDT, CDR2 YYEEEE. CDR3 loop: CASSSRQTGPQHF. CDR3 DNA: TGTGCCAGCAGCTCGCGACAGACTGGGCCCCAGCATTTT.

The V gene is TRBV5-1, the J gene TRBJ2-2; 8 positions agree with TRBD1. The CDR3 runs 15 residues. The V segment lost 3 bases and the J segment 1 base; nucleotides outside the gene matches: 2. Germline assignment: CDR1 SGHRS and CDR2 YFSETQ. CDR3 in amino acids: CASSYGQGNTGELFF. Here the CDR3 DNA reads TGCGCCAGCAGCTATGGACAGGGGAACACCGGGGAGCTGTTTTTT. Drawing the rest from reference TRBV5-1 and TRBJ2-2, the complete variable domain is KAGVTQTPRYLIKTRGQQVTLSCSPISGHRSVSWYQQTPGQGLQFLFEYFSETQRNKGNFPGRFSGRQFSNSRSEMNVSTLELGDSALYLCASSYGQGNTGELFFGEGSRLTVL.

This clone was recorded a few times. This chain connects TRBV7-9 to TRBJ1-3; maybe TRBD1 (5 bases). The V end lost 1 base, the J end lost 8 bases, and 18 bases lay between the germline ends. The V gene's germline CDR1 is SEHNR and CDR2 FQNEAQ (reference sequence). The CDR3 consists of 16 residues. The CDR3 DNA reads as TGTGCCAGCAGCTTAGATTTTGGGGGAACGATGCACACCATATATTTT. It specifies CASSLDFGGTMHTIYF.

This clone was detected a few times. The chain combines TRBV6-5 with TRBJ2-2, with 11 bases lining up with TRBD2. V dropped 4 bases and J dropped 4; count of bases not matched to a gene: 5. CDR3 length: 16 amino acids. Germline V gene sequence: CDR1 MNHEY, CDR2 SVGAGI. This chain's CDR3 is CASSSLAGGPTGELFF. The DNA for the CDR3 is TGTGCCAGCAGTTCCCTAGCGGGGGGACCCACCGGGGAGCTGTTTTTT.

The table lists this clone with a few counts. The gene calls are TRBV2 and TRBJ2-5; D unresolved. The CDR3 is made up of 16 amino acids. V dropped 0 bases and J dropped 5 bases, with 16 bases sitting between them. From germline, CDR1 is SNHLY and CDR2 FYNNEI. CDR3 DNA sequence: TGTGCCAGCAGTGAAGCGCTTGGGAAAGGGCGGGAGACCCAGTACTTC. This sequence encodes CASSEALGKGRETQYF.

This clone turned up a few times. Other DNA sequences from this sample encode an identical CDR3 as well. The rearrangement joins TRBV6-5 to TRBJ2-5, with D perhaps assigned TRBD1 or TRBD2 (5 bases each). V dropped 6 bases and J dropped 2 bases, with 16 bases sitting between them. This CDR3 comprises 15 residues. Germline V gene sequence: CDR1 MNHEY, CDR2 SVGAGI. CDR3 DNA sequence: TGTGCCAGCAGGCGGACGGGGACCTTACAAGAGACCCAGTACTTC. Translated: CASRRTGTLQETQYF.

The chain employs TRBV6-5 and TRBJ2-3; TRBD1 matches 7 bases. The CDR3 has 14 amino acids. Germline values: CDR1 MNHEY, CDR2 SVGAGI. J gave up 2 bases and V 4 bases, and 3 bases lay outside the gene matches. This chain's CDR3 is CASSSQGFTDTQYF. CDR3 bases: TGTGCCAGCAGTTCACAGGGGTTCACAGATACGCAGTATTTT.

The chain combines TRBV15 with TRBJ2-5; no definite D call. CDR1 LNHNV and CDR2 YYDKDF come from the germline V gene (reference sequence). This CDR3 region has 15 residues. V was clipped by 3 bases and J by 4 bases, with 15 bases between them. This chain's CDR3 is CATSRDANLLETQYF. In DNA, the CDR3 is TGTGCCACCAGCAGGGACGCTAACCTTTTAGAGACCCAGTACTTC.

This clone was counted only a few times. The chain uses TRBV30 and TRBJ1-6, with TRBD1 as a possible D gene (5 bases). Deletions cut 5 bases from V and 7 bases from J, with 12 bases between. The CDR3 is 13 amino acids. The germline CDR1 and CDR2 sequences are GTSNPN and SVGIG (reference sequence). CDR3 bases: TGTGCCTGGCAAGGGGAAACCAATTCACCCCTCCACTTT. Protein sequence: CAWQGETNSPLHF.

This clone appeared a few times. This chain links TRBV4-1 with TRBJ2-1; D unclear. Deletions cut 2 bases from V and 1 base from J, with 6 bases between. Germline values: CDR1 MGHRA, CDR2 YSYEKL. The length of the CDR3 is 14 residues. For the CDR3, the DNA is TGCGCCAGCAGCCAATTATTTTCCTACAATGAGCAGTTCTTC. Protein sequence: CASSQLFSYNEQFF.

For this clone: Other DNA sequences in the same sample also yield this CDR3. This chain links TRBV29-1 with TRBJ1-6; D perhaps matches TRBD1 (6 bases). The CDR3 loop spans 13 amino acids. Trimming took off 5 bases at V and 7 bases at J, with 12 bases between the two ends. CDR1 and CDR2 from the germline V gene are SQVTM and ANQGSEA. The CDR3, as DNA: TGCAGCGTTCGGACAGACCTAAATTCACCCCTCCACTTT. Amino acid sequence: CSVRTDLNSPLHF.

This clone was seen a handful of times. This sample also contains other DNA sequences that code for the same CDR3. The V and J genes are TRBV18 and TRBJ2-5; 7 nucleotides align to TRBD1. This CDR3 region has 14 residues. V was clipped by 3 bases and J by 2 bases; unmatched bases: 3. The germline CDR1 and CDR2 sequences are KGHSH and LQKENI. CDR3 coding DNA: TGTGCCAGCTCACCTCGACAGGGACAAGAGACCCAGTACTTC. Its protein is CASSPRQGQETQYF. The variable domain in full, with the rest retrieved from reference TRBV18 and TRBJ2-5, is NAGVMQNPRHLVRRRGQEARLRCSPMKGHSHVYWYRQLPEEGLKFMVYLQKENIIDESGMPKERFSAEFPKEGPSILRIQQVVRGDSAAYFCASSPRQGQETQYFGPGTRLLVL.

This clone was seen only a few times. The chain employs TRBV25-1 and TRBJ1-3, with a tentative D call TRBD1 (6 bases). The germline gives CDR1 MGHDK, CDR2 SYGVNS. The CDR3 spans 18 residues. Trimming took 1 base from V and 0 from J, leaving 16 bases between them. CDR3 in DNA: TGTGCCAGCAGTGAATTTATTGGGTTACAGGGCTCTGGAAACACCATATATTTT. Protein sequence: CASSEFIGLQGSGNTIYF.

Only a few counts were recorded for this clone. The chain combines TRBV6-4 with TRBJ2-3; D is perhaps TRBD1 (6 bases). V lost 6 bases and J lost 2, with 18 bases in between. The CDR3 runs 16 residues. In germline, CDR1 is MRHNA, CDR2 SNTAGT. DNA for the CDR3: TGTGCCAGCAGGCTAGGACAGAAGGGGCCCACAGATACGCAGTATTTT. It translates to CASRLGQKGPTDTQYF.

V is TRBV5-1 and J is TRBJ1-4; D is unresolved. Trimming took off 3 bases at V and 10 bases at J, with 19 bases between the two ends. This CDR3 has 15 residues. The germline V gene encodes CDR1 SGHRS and CDR2 YFSETQ. CDR3 DNA sequence: TGCGCCAGCAGCTCGGCCGCGACGGACGGAGGAAAACTGTTTTTT. It encodes CASSSAATDGGKLFF.

This clone showed up just a few times. The chain recombines TRBV2 with TRBJ1-1, with D hard to call. The V end lost 6 bases, the J end lost 3 bases, and 8 bases lay between the germline ends. CDR1 SNHLY and CDR2 FYNNEI come from the germline V gene. The CDR3 has 12 residues. CDR3 bases: TGTGCCAGCAGCCCACAGTACACTGAAGCTTTCTTT. Translation gives CASSPQYTEAFF.

In this sample, this clone turned up a few times. V and J are TRBV5-1 and TRBJ2-7; 7 bases agree with TRBD2. This CDR3 has 15 amino acids. V trimming: 4 bases; J trimming: 4 bases; junction bases outside the gene matches: 11. CDR1 and CDR2 from the germline V gene are SGHRS and YFSETQ. Here the CDR3 DNA reads TGCGCCAGCAGCGCTGGACTAGGGGCAAGGTACGAGCAGTACTTC. It translates to CASSAGLGARYEQYF.

This chain links TRBV7-2 with TRBJ2-2; 7 bases match TRBD2. V dropped 5 bases and J dropped 6; count of bases not matched to a gene: 9. The CDR3 runs 15 residues. From germline, CDR1 is SGHTA and CDR2 FQGNSA. This CDR3 reads CASSPTTSIAGELFF. The DNA for the CDR3 is TGTGCCAGCAGCCCCACGACTAGCATAGCCGGGGAGCTGTTTTTT.